These T cell receptor beta chains were read from a single sample in a study of cytomegalovirus exposure and HLA in healthy donors. The repertoire was sequenced with immunoSEQ multiplex PCR; TCRdb's copy has only in-frame clones and lacks some. Its listing shows fewer than 100,000 clones. Sequenced sample: PBMCs. The source of these receptors is a man between 45 and 60 years old in good health and CMV-seronegative. The CDR3 runs from the conserved cysteine through the conserved F or W. The D gene is left open where the match is weak.

j_call v_call d_call cdr3_aa cdr3_nt
TRBJ1-3 TRBV11-2 TRBD1 CASSPGTGSGNTIYF TGTGCCAGCAGCCCGGGGACAGGGTCTGGAAACACCATATATTTT
TRBJ1-4 TRBV28 TRBD1 CASSAFDRGRGKLFF TGTGCCAGCAGTGCGTTCGACAGGGGGCGCGGAAAACTGTTTTTT
TRBJ1-4 TRBV5-1 . CASSFSATNEKLFF TGCGCCAGCAGCTTTAGTGCAACTAATGAAAAACTGTTTTTT
TRBJ2-1 TRBV6-5 . CASSYNNNEQFF TGTGCCAGCAGTTACAACAACAATGAGCAGTTCTTC
TRBJ2-7 TRBV28 TRBD1 CASSTHPGTGPHEQYF TGTGCCAGCAGCACACATCCCGGGACAGGGCCCCACGAGCAGTACTTC
TRBJ1-3 TRBV9 . CASSVTGGVYGNTIYF TGTGCCAGCAGCGTAACGGGCGGGGTATATGGAAACACCATATATTTT
TRBJ2-7 TRBV7-2 . CASSLLAGGSYEQYF TGTGCCAGCAGCTTATTGGCCGGCGGATCCTACGAGCAGTACTTC
TRBJ2-5 TRBV15 . CATSRDLGETQYF TGTGCCACCAGCAGAGATCTCGGGGAGACCCAGTACTTC
TRBJ1-5 TRBV18 TRBD1 CASSGQGSNQPQHF TGTGCCAGCTCGGGACAGGGTAGCAATCAGCCCCAGCATTTT
TRBJ2-1 TRBV7-3 . CASSKDSTYNEQFF TGTGCCAGCAGCAAGGACAGTACCTACAATGAGCAGTTCTTC
TRBJ1-3 TRBV4-3 TRBD1 CASSPDRISGNTIYF TGCGCCAGCAGCCCGGACAGGATCTCTGGAAACACCATATATTTT
TRBJ2-5 TRBV5-1 . CASTPDTGIQETQYF TGCGCCAGCACACCCGACACGGGAATCCAAGAGACCCAGTACTTC
TRBJ2-5 TRBV28 . CASSLAGTQETQYF TGTGCCAGCAGTTTGGCGGGGACCCAAGAGACCCAGTACTTC
TRBJ1-5 TRBV6-6 TRBD1 CASAPQGQGGRPQHF TGTGCCAGCGCCCCCCAAGGGCAGGGGGGAAGGCCCCAGCATTTT
TRBJ1-6 TRBV18 . CASSPGTPASLHF TGTGCCAGCTCACCAGGGACACCAGCATCCCTCCACTTT
TRBJ2-3 TRBV27 . CASSFREASADTQYF TGTGCCAGCAGTTTTCGTGAAGCGTCCGCAGATACGCAGTATTTT
TRBJ2-2 TRBV7-3 . CASSPNGANTGELFF TGTGCCAGCAGCCCAAACGGGGCGAACACCGGGGAGCTGTTTTTT
TRBJ1-1 TRBV7-3 TRBD1 CASSPGQTTNTEAFF TGTGCCAGCAGCCCGGGACAGACGACGAACACTGAAGCTTTCTTT
TRBJ1-1 TRBV28 . CASSLQMNTEAFF TGTGCCAGCAGCCTTCAGATGAACACTGAAGCTTTCTTT
TRBJ2-1 TRBV5-4 TRBD1 CASSLETGIVEQFF TGTGCCAGCAGCTTGGAGACAGGGATTGTGGAGCAGTTCTTC
TRBJ2-1 TRBV4-1 . CASSPVEGVVRDTNEQFF TGCGCCAGCAGCCCCGTTGAGGGTGTAGTGAGGGACACGAATGAGCAGTTCTTC
TRBJ2-3 TRBV28 . CASSLLEQAGTDTQYF TGTGCCAGCAGTTTACTCGAACAGGCGGGCACAGATACGCAGTATTTT
TRBJ2-5 TRBV28 . CASRRTHRRMETQYF TGTGCCAGCAGACGCACACACCGGAGGATGGAGACCCAGTACTTC
TRBJ1-2 TRBV5-1 TRBD1 CASSWGDREGGYTF TGCGCCAGCAGCTGGGGTGACAGGGAAGGGGGCTACACCTTC
TRBJ1-4 TRBV7-9 . CASSFRDIEKLFF TGTGCCAGCAGCTTCCGGGACATAGAAAAACTGTTTTTT
TRBJ1-5 TRBV28 TRBD1 CASGTTGNNQPQHF TGTGCCAGCGGGACGACAGGGAACAATCAGCCCCAGCATTTT
TRBJ1-1 TRBV2 . CASSGQARNTEAFF TGTGCCAGCAGCGGCCAGGCCAGGAACACTGAAGCTTTCTTT
TRBJ2-7 TRBV5-1 . CASSRAQGRAEQYF TGCGCCAGCAGCCGTGCCCAGGGAAGGGCCGAGCAGTACTTC
TRBJ1-5 TRBV18 . CASSHSRRTVPQHF TGTGCCAGCTCACACAGTAGACGGACTGTCCCCCAGCATTTT
TRBJ2-7 TRBV19 . CASRRGGSYEQYF TGTGCCAGTAGGAGGGGGGGGTCCTACGAGCAGTACTTC
TRBJ1-1 TRBV19 TRBD1 CASSSWGTGGTEAFF TGTGCCAGTAGTTCTTGGGGGACAGGGGGCACTGAAGCTTTCTTT
TRBJ2-1 TRBV5-1 . CASSADRTSYNEQFF TGCGCCAGCAGCGCCGACAGGACCTCCTACAATGAGCAGTTCTTC
TRBJ2-7 TRBV28 . CASSYLVGGGEQYF TGTGCCAGCAGTTACTTGGTGGGGGGAGGTGAGCAGTACTTC
TRBJ1-6 TRBV15 . CATSSEDSNNSPLHF TGTGCCACCAGCAGTGAGGACAGTAATAATTCACCCCTCCACTTT
TRBJ2-3 TRBV4-2 . CASSQESTDTQYF TGTGCCAGCAGCCAAGAGTCGACAGATACGCAGTATTTT